A selection of T cell receptor beta chains follows, all from one sample in a study of human thymus T cells. Data came from immunoSEQ multiplex PCR; TCRdb stores just in-frame clones and leaves some out. The table records some 130,000 clones, about 94% of them present only once. What was sequenced was thymus tissue. All receptors derive from a boy less than two years old with a congenital heart defect but otherwise immunologically healthy. The CDR3 runs from the conserved cysteine through the conserved F or W. D genes are given only for firm matches.

CASSQSYRGTAKNIQYF | TGCGCCAGCAGCCAAAGTTACAGGGGAACAGCCAAAAACATTCAGTACTTC | TRBD1 | TRBJ2-4 | TRBV4-1
CASSQDGGGNYGYTF | TGCGCCAGCAGCCAAGATGGGGGAGGTAACTATGGCTACACCTTC | . | TRBJ1-2 | TRBV4-3
CATRQNYEQYF | TGTGCCACCAGACAGAATTACGAGCAGTACTTC | . | TRBJ2-7 | TRBV2
CAWSRGVPSWGNTIYF | TGTGCCTGGTCCCGGGGGGTCCCGTCATGGGGAAACACCATATATTTT | . | TRBJ1-3 | TRBV30
CASSLEGSTSYEQYF | TGCGCCAGCAGCTTGGAGGGCAGTACCTCCTACGAGCAGTACTTC | . | TRBJ2-7 | TRBV5-1
CASSPPMRSGWTDTQYF | TGTGCCAGCTCACCACCTATGAGGTCGGGGTGGACAGATACGCAGTATTTT | . | TRBJ2-3 | TRBV18
CASGFLNTEAFF | TGTGCCAGTGGATTTTTGAACACTGAAGCTTTCTTT | . | TRBJ1-1 | TRBV19
CASSERTSDKETQYF | TGTGCCAGCAGCGAAAGGACTAGCGATAAAGAGACCCAGTACTTC | TRBD2 | TRBJ2-5 | TRBV7-8
CASSLGSAGRYGYTF | TGCGCCAGCAGCTTGGGATCGGCAGGCCGCTATGGCTACACCTTC | . | TRBJ1-2 | TRBV5-1
CASGEDTPYNSPLHF | TGTGCCAGCGGGGAGGACACCCCCTATAATTCACCCCTCCACTTT | . | TRBJ1-6 | TRBV6-1